The present entry profiles one T cell receptor beta chain with its context. What it recognizes is unknown. This specimen comes from a study of T cell responses to AZD1222 COVID-19 vaccine. Across the study: Second doses at about 4 or about 12 weeks were pooled.

Whole-study results and caveats: Only after the peak T cell response were repertoires sampled. White British people made up most donors, females outnumbered males, and clonal diversity was possibly underestimated.

TCRdb keeps only in-frame clones here, not all; method: immunoSEQ multiplex PCR. The table records under 150,000 clones, more than 85% of them present only once. The CDR3 spans 16 residues. The germline V and J ends were trimmed by 1 base and 9 bases, with 19 bases remaining between them. Per the germline V gene, CDR1 is ENHRY and CDR2 is SYGVKD. The chain employs TRBV10-3 and TRBJ2-1; D perhaps matches TRBD1 (5 bases). The material sequenced was peripheral blood, taken on day 0 of AZD1222 vaccination. The sequence came from an adult in good health. The CDR3 DNA reads TGTGCCATCAGTGAGTTACGAAGCCTCCCTAGGGGTGAGCAGTTCTTC. Residues: CAISELRSLPRGEQFF.